Listed below are T cell receptor beta chains from one sample, sequenced in a study of blood T cell repertoires in COVID-19. TCRdb's table, derived via immunoSEQ multiplex PCR, lists solely in-frame clones and lacks some. Among 150,000 or so clones listed, roughly 90% were seen once. The sequencing sample was made of peripheral blood. These receptors were collected from a man aged 60 to 69 with acute or convalescent COVID-19. The CDR3 runs from the conserved cysteine through the conserved F or W. D genes are given only for firm matches. Size values are once, few and many counts, or a class for expanded clones, and some rows have none.

d_call,clone_size,v_call,j_call,cdr3_aa,cdr3_nt
TRBD2,.,TRBV29-1,TRBJ2-7,CSSGTSGREQYF,TGCAGCTCTGGGACTAGCGGGAGGGAGCAGTACTTC
.,once,TRBV4-3,TRBJ2-1,CASSQDPPYNEQFF,TGCGCCAGCAGCCAAGATCCCCCGTACAATGAGCAGTTCTTC
.,.,TRBV29-1,TRBJ2-5,CSAPDRKETQYF,TGCAGCGCCCCCGACAGGAAAGAGACCCAGTACTTC
.,.,TRBV3-1/TRBV3-2,TRBJ2-3,CASSQPGAGTDTQYF,TGTGCCAGCAGCCAACCAGGGGCGGGCACAGATACGCAGTATTTT
.,few,TRBV2,TRBJ1-6,CASSGRGSPLHF,TGTGCCAGCAGCGGGAGAGGTTCACCCCTCCACTTT
.,.,TRBV5-4,TRBJ1-2,CASSLAGIYGYTF,TGTGCCAGCAGCTTGGCAGGGATCTATGGCTACACCTTC
.,.,TRBV30,TRBJ1-5,CAWSHGGNQPQHF,TGTGCCTGGTCTCACGGAGGAAATCAGCCCCAGCATTTT
TRBD2,once,TRBV7-3,TRBJ2-1,CASSSGTSGVDEQFF,TGTGCCAGCAGCTCCGGGACTAGCGGGGTGGATGAGCAGTTCTTC
TRBD1,.,TRBV6-6,TRBJ1-1,CASSPDRVGAFF,TGTGCCAGCAGCCCCGACAGGGTTGGAGCTTTCTTT
TRBD2,.,TRBV6-2/TRBV6-3,TRBJ2-5,CASSPSGSGRVEETQYF,TGTGCCAGCAGCCCCTCGGGTAGCGGGAGAGTCGAAGAGACCCAGTACTTC
TRBD1,.,TRBV6-5,TRBJ1-2,CASSSGQGRYGYTF,TGTGCCAGCAGTAGCGGACAGGGGCGCTATGGCTACACCTTC
TRBD1,once,TRBV27,TRBJ1-2,CASSLYPPRDRNYGYTF,TGTGCCAGCAGTTTATATCCCCCCCGGGACAGGAACTATGGCTACACCTTC
TRBD1,.,TRBV6-5,TRBJ2-3,CASIPPGGDTQYF,TGTGCCAGCATCCCACCAGGGGGAGATACGCAGTATTTT
TRBD1,.,TRBV7-9,TRBJ1-1,CASSPTLGQLNTEAFF,TGTGCCAGCAGCCCTACGCTGGGACAGCTGAACACTGAAGCTTTCTTT
TRBD2,.,TRBV24-1,TRBJ2-3,CATSEGGGAGDTQYF,TGTGCCACCAGTGAAGGCGGGGGGGCCGGAGATACGCAGTATTTT
TRBD1,.,TRBV24-1,TRBJ2-5,CATSGGTALETQYF,TGTGCCACCAGTGGTGGGACAGCCCTAGAGACCCAGTACTTC
.,.,TRBV10-2,TRBJ2-2,CASSDSLVKGTGELFF,TGCGCCAGCAGTGACTCGCTAGTAAAAGGAACCGGGGAGCTGTTTTTT
.,.,TRBV18,TRBJ1-1,CASSADRNTEAFF,TGTGCCAGCTCGGCGGACAGGAACACTGAAGCTTTCTTT
TRBD1,.,TRBV30,TRBJ1-5,CAWWDRVLRNPQHF,TGTGCCTGGTGGGACAGGGTCCTGAGAAATCCCCAGCATTTT
.,.,TRBV5-4,TRBJ2-5,CASSRPDSQETQYF,TGTGCCAGCAGCCGCCCAGACAGTCAAGAGACCCAGTACTTC
.,.,TRBV20-1,TRBJ2-3,CSASTSGFTDTQYF,TGCAGTGCTAGTACTAGTGGGTTCACAGATACGCAGTATTTT
.,.,TRBV30,TRBJ1-1,CAWSVRASQGTTEAFF,TGTGCCTGGAGTGTACGGGCCTCCCAGGGCACCACTGAAGCTTTCTTT
TRBD1,.,TRBV9,TRBJ1-2,CASSASISGTAYGYTF,TGTGCCAGCAGCGCCTCCATATCCGGGACAGCCTATGGCTACACCTTC
TRBD1,.,TRBV12-5,TRBJ1-2,CASGFRGTVQRGYGYTF,TGTGCTAGTGGTTTTCGAGGGACAGTTCAACGGGGCTATGGCTACACCTTC
.,.,TRBV27,TRBJ2-1,CASNSRKSYNEQFF,TGTGCCAGCAATAGCAGAAAGTCCTACAATGAGCAGTTCTTC
.,.,TRBV10-3,TRBJ1-1,CAISESLGEVAFF,TGTGCCATCAGTGAGTCTCTCGGGGAGGTAGCTTTCTTT
TRBD1,.,TRBV18,TRBJ1-3,CASSQTGTGGAKGNTIYF,TGTGCCAGCTCACAAACCGGGACAGGGGGCGCGAAAGGAAACACCATATATTTT
TRBD1,.,TRBV7-2,TRBJ1-5,CASSVDRASQPQHF,TGTGCCAGCAGCGTAGACAGGGCTAGTCAGCCCCAGCATTTT
.,.,TRBV7-9,TRBJ2-1,CASSPAGYNEQFF,TGTGCCAGCAGTCCCGCGGGCTACAATGAGCAGTTCTTC
TRBD1,once,TRBV19,TRBJ2-3,CATQGAGTDTQYF,TGTGCCACCCAGGGGGCGGGCACAGATACGCAGTATTTT
.,.,TRBV11-3,TRBJ2-7,CASSLDLAQNEQYF,TGTGCCAGCAGCTTAGATCTGGCTCAGAACGAGCAGTACTTC
TRBD1,.,TRBV6-6,TRBJ2-5,CASNDNRGQRQETQYF,TGTGCCAGCAACGATAACAGGGGGCAACGCCAAGAGACCCAGTACTTC
TRBD1,.,TRBV7-9,TRBJ1-4,CASSLRTGINEKLFF,TGTGCCAGCAGCTTGAGGACAGGGATTAATGAAAAACTGTTTTTT
.,.,TRBV30,TRBJ2-3,CAWSRGQSTDTQYF,TGTGCCTGGAGCCGCGGACAGAGCACAGATACGCAGTATTTT
TRBD1,.,TRBV3-1/TRBV3-2,TRBJ1-1,CASSQPTGAAFF,TGTGCCAGCAGCCAACCTACAGGGGCCGCTTTCTTT
.,.,TRBV6-6,TRBJ2-2,CASSYNSGGELFF,TGTGCCAGCAGTTATAATTCGGGGGGGGAGCTGTTTTTT
TRBD1,once,TRBV6-5,TRBJ2-2,CASRATGGNTGELFF,TGTGCCAGCAGGGCTACAGGGGGGAACACCGGGGAGCTGTTTTTT
TRBD1,.,TRBV30,TRBJ1-3,CAWYDREYRNTIYF,TGTGCCTGGTATGACAGGGAGTATAGAAACACCATATATTTT
.,.,TRBV11-1,TRBJ1-2,CASSFSTDLYGYTF,TGTGCCAGCAGTTTTTCCACAGACCTCTATGGCTACACCTTC
.,.,TRBV6-5,TRBJ2-1,CASSYSGSEQFF,TGTGCCAGCAGTTACTCCGGGAGTGAGCAGTTCTTC
.,.,TRBV6-2/TRBV6-3,TRBJ1-2,CASSYSGTRYGYTF,TGTGCCAGCAGTTACTCCGGGACACGCTATGGCTACACCTTC
.,.,TRBV27,TRBJ1-5,CASSLGGYQPQHF,TGTGCCAGCAGTTTGGGGGGGTACCAGCCCCAGCATTTT
.,.,TRBV18,TRBJ1-2,CASSPAADYGYTF,TGTGCCAGCTCACCTGCGGCAGACTATGGCTACACCTTC
TRBD2,.,TRBV7-3,TRBJ2-3,CASSLAGTSGGTDTQYF,TGTGCCAGCAGCTTAGCCGGGACTAGCGGAGGCACAGATACGCAGTATTTT
.,.,TRBV5-1,TRBJ1-3,CASSLDFSGNTIYF,TGCGCCAGCAGCTTGGACTTCTCTGGAAACACCATATATTTT
.,.,TRBV7-3,TRBJ2-1,CASSFQGNEQFF,TGTGCCAGCAGCTTTCAGGGAAATGAGCAGTTCTTC
TRBD2,.,TRBV11-3,TRBJ2-3,CASSSGTSGAFTDTQYF,TGTGCCAGCAGCTCTGGGACTAGCGGGGCTTTCACAGATACGCAGTATTTT
.,.,TRBV7-9,TRBJ2-7,CASSLLDTREQYF,TGTGCCAGCAGCTTATTGGACACTCGAGAGCAGTACTTC
.,.,TRBV5-1,TRBJ1-1,CASSLDREAFF,TGCGCCAGCAGCTTGGACAGGGAAGCTTTCTTT
.,.,TRBV15,TRBJ1-5,CATSRDRRGNQPQHF,TGTGCCACCAGCAGAGATAGACGGGGAAATCAGCCCCAGCATTTT
.,.,TRBV6-6,TRBJ1-5,CASSKRGGGNQPQHF,TGTGCCAGCAGTAAACGGGGGGGAGGCAATCAGCCCCAGCATTTT
.,.,TRBV23-1,TRBJ1-5,CASSQSGGDQPQHF,TGCGCCAGCAGTCAATCGGGAGGGGATCAGCCCCAGCATTTT
.,.,TRBV6-5,TRBJ1-1,CASRATGSTEAFF,TGTGCCAGCAGAGCAACAGGGAGCACTGAAGCTTTCTTT
.,.,TRBV7-3,TRBJ2-2,CASSPRGGRTGELFF,TGTGCCAGCAGCCCCCGGGGTGGGAGGACCGGGGAGCTGTTTTTT
TRBD2,.,TRBV6-2/TRBV6-3,TRBJ2-3,CASSYPALAGSDTQYF,TGTGCCAGCAGTTACCCCGCACTAGCGGGTTCAGATACGCAGTATTTT